The 14 T cell receptor beta chains below come from one sample, sequenced in a study of T cells in Graves' hyperthyroidism and ophthalmopathy. The CDR3 regions of TCR beta were amplified from RNA transcripts. RT-PCR in the first round (using the HTBI primer set) targeted the TCR CDR3. TCRdb redid the calling of the multiplex PCR reads with MiXCR, one entry per CDR3 protein. The sample records 600,000 to 850,000 distinct CDR3 sequences, 18% being singletons. Sequenced sample: blood. Every receptor here comes from a woman aged 45-65 years with Graves' hyperthyroidism that later progressed to Graves' ophthalmopathy.

As to this clonotype: The junction shows a germline mismatch at one end, possibly a read error. The V and J genes are TRBV7-8 and TRBJ2-7; D is undetermined. The germline gives CDR1 SGHVS, CDR2 FQNEAQ. CDR3 size: 11 residues. This CDR3 reads CASSPNYKQYF. The CDR3 DNA reads TGTGCCAGCAGCCCAAACTACAAGCAGTACTTC.

This clonotype was seen only a few times. The chain links TRBV27 to TRBJ2-1; the match to TRBD2 covers 9 bases. The V gene end was trimmed by 3 bases and the J gene end by 6 bases; junction bases not matched to a gene: 9. Looked up from germline, CDR1 is MNHEY and CDR2 is SMNVEV (reference sequence). The CDR3 consists of 16 residues. CDR3 nucleotides: TGTGCCAGCAGTTTCCCCCCTAGCGGGGCCCTCAATGAGCAGTTCTTC. It yields the protein CASSFPPSGALNEQFF.

At least ten counts were recorded for this clonotype. The chain has TRBV18 and TRBJ1-1; 8 bases agree with TRBD1. V was pared by 3 bases and J by 6 bases, with 6 bases of the junction left unmatched. The CDR3 consists of 14 residues. Per the germline V gene, CDR1 is KGHSH and CDR2 is LQKENI. The CDR3 bases are TGTGCCAGCTCACCGCTGGACAGGGCTCCTGAAGCTTTCTTT. Amino acids: CASSPLDRAPEAFF.

The rearrangement uses TRBV19 and TRBJ1-5, with TRBD1 as a possible D gene (5 bases). The germline gives CDR1 LNHDA, CDR2 SQIVND (reference sequence). The V and J ends lost 1 base and 3 bases respectively, with 7 bases between them. This CDR3 region has 14 residues. This chain's CDR3 is CASSIGGANQPQHF. In DNA form, the CDR3 reads TGTGCCAGTAGTATAGGAGGGGCCAATCAGCCCCAGCATTTT. Drawing the rest from reference TRBV19 and TRBJ1-5, the complete variable domain is DGGITQSPKYLFRKEGQNVTLSCEQNLNHDAMYWYRQDPGQGLRLIYYSQIVNDFQKGDIAEGYSVSREKKESFPLTVTSAQKNPTAFYLCASSIGGANQPQHFGDGTRLSIL.

This clonotype was seen ten or more times. The chain uses TRBV20-1 and TRBJ1-2; tentative D call: TRBD1 (5 bases). The germline CDR1 and CDR2 sequences are DFQATT and SNEGSKA (reference sequence). Trimming removed 5 bases at V and 4 bases at J, with 17 bases between. CDR3 length equals 14 residues. CDR3 nucleotide sequence: TGCAGTGCTGGATCCGACAGTCTCCGCTATGGCTACACCTTC. This gives the protein CSAGSDSLRYGYTF.

This clonotype showed up many times. The CDR3 sequence: CASSYDRVRETQYF. The CDR3 DNA sequence: TGTGCCAGCAGCTACGACAGGGTTAGAGAGACCCAGTACTTC. The chain employs TRBV11-1 and TRBJ2-5, with 7 positions matching TRBD1. Germline CDR1 and CDR2: SGHAT and FQDESV (reference sequence). The CDR3 extends over 14 amino acids. V shed 4 bases and J 4 bases; nucleotides not matched to a gene: 6.

The chain links TRBV13 to TRBJ2-2; 8 positions match TRBD2. The CDR3 is 15 residues long. Trimming at V came to 6 bases and at J to 8 bases, leaving 11 bases not matched to a gene. Germline V gives CDR1 PRHDT, CDR2 FYEKMQ (reference sequence). The CDR3 DNA is TGTGCCAGCAGGACTAGCGAGGGTGAAACAGGGGAGCTGTTTTTT. This gives the protein CASRTSEGETGELFF.

The rearrangement links TRBV2 to TRBJ2-7; no definite D call. CDR3 length: 13 amino acids. Germline CDR1 SNHLY, CDR2 FYNNEI. V was cut by 1 base and J by 3 bases, with 7 bases left in between. In DNA form, the CDR3 reads TGTGCCAGCAGTGAAGATTGGGGCTACGAGCAGTACTTC. Translated: CASSEDWGYEQYF. The variable domain in full, completed from reference TRBV2 and TRBJ2-7, reads EPEVTQTPSHQVTQMGQEVILRCVPISNHLYFYWYRQILGQKVEFLVSFYNNEISEKSEIFDDQFSVERPDGSNFTLKIRSTKLEDSAMYFCASSEDWGYEQYFGPGTRLTVT.

This clonotype was found a few times. The chain carries TRBV12-3 or TRBV12-4 and TRBJ1-5; D perhaps matches TRBD1 (5 bases). There are 15 residues in the CDR3. Trimming removed 1 base at V and 3 bases at J, with 10 bases between. CDR3 residues: CASSLDRSLNQPQHF. CDR3 bases: TGTGCCAGCAGTTTAGACAGGTCTCTCAATCAGCCCCAGCATTTT.

This chain joins TRBV11-3 and TRBJ2-1; TRBD1 is a possible D gene (5 bases). There are 15 residues in the CDR3. V gave up 0 bases and J gave up 4 bases, with 10 bases separating them. Germline V lookup: CDR1 SGHNT, CDR2 YENEEA. The CDR3 region is CASSLDQDSYNEQFF. The DNA for the CDR3 is TGTGCCAGCAGCTTAGATCAAGACAGTTACAATGAGCAGTTCTTC.

CDR3: CSASPRDSLNAGELFF. CDR3 DNA: TGCAGTGCTAGCCCTCGGGACAGCCTTAACGCCGGGGAGCTGTTTTTT. This sequence joins TRBV20-1 and TRBJ2-2; the match to TRBD1 covers 7 bases. Germline loops: CDR1 DFQATT, CDR2 SNEGSKA (reference sequence). This CDR3 is built from 16 residues. With 3 bases clipped from V and 6 bases from J, the junction kept 13 bases outside the gene matches.

This clonotype has more than one count but fewer than ten. This chain uses TRBV27 with TRBJ1-5, with D possibly TRBD1 on 5 matching bases. Germline lookup yields CDR1 MNHEY and CDR2 SMNVEV (reference sequence). The germline V and J ends were trimmed by 6 bases and 6 bases, with 12 bases remaining between them. This CDR3 contains 13 residues. The CDR3 nucleotides read TGTGCCAGCAGGAAAGGGGTGGCTCAGCCCCAGCATTTT. Encoded protein: CASRKGVAQPQHF.

In this sample, this clonotype turned up a few times. The V gene is TRBV15, the J gene TRBJ2-5, with D tentatively TRBD1 (6 bases). Looked up from germline, CDR1 is LNHNV and CDR2 is YYDKDF (reference sequence). V was cut by 0 bases and J by 5 bases, with 7 bases left in between. This CDR3 spans 13 amino acids. The CDR3 protein is CATSREGAETQYF. The DNA of the CDR3 is TGTGCCACCAGCAGAGAGGGGGCTGAGACCCAGTACTTC.

V gene TRBV4-1 combines with J gene TRBJ1-1, with 9 bases lining up with TRBD1. From germline, CDR1 is MGHRA and CDR2 YSYEKL. CDR3 length: 16 residues. V dropped 4 bases and J dropped 6; count of bases not matched to a gene: 12. The CDR3, as DNA: TGCGCCAGCAGCCCCATTCCGGGACAGGGTCCGCCTGAAGCTTTCTTT. Translation: CASSPIPGQGPPEAFF.